These T cell receptor beta chains were read from a single sample in a study of OX40 agonist ivuxolimab in advanced cancers. Measured with immunoSEQ multiplex PCR; TCRdb has only the in-frame clones, and not every one. The table includes about 83,000 clones, 84% detected once. The sample in question was CD4+ or CD8+ T cells sorted from blood, obtained in a trial of the OX40 agonist ivuxolimab. The receptors here all came from an adult with an advanced solid tumor such as melanoma, head and neck, liver or kidney cancer. CDR3s include the opening cysteine and the closing phenylalanine or tryptophan. The D gene is left open where the match is weak. Clone size is shown for a subset of rows, as once, few, many or a class of expanded clone.

J gene,clone size,V gene,D gene,CDR3 protein
TRBJ2-7,NA,TRBV7-9,NA,CASSLEGGLYEQYF
TRBJ2-5,few,TRBV5-1,NA,CASSFPGAGEETQYF
TRBJ2-5,NA,TRBV7-9,TRBD2,CASSLGSGGVQETQYF
TRBJ2-3,NA,TRBV4-3,NA,CASSQGVLKTDTQYF
TRBJ2-3,NA,TRBV12-5,TRBD1,CASGKGQGGTDTQYF
TRBJ1-4,NA,TRBV27,NA,CASSPLATSGEKLFF
TRBJ2-1,NA,TRBV4-2,NA,CASSHHPGQSGEQFF
TRBJ1-2,NA,TRBV29-1,NA,CSVGDTRGYTF
TRBJ2-7,many,TRBV19,NA,CASSHELTGPYEQYF
TRBJ1-5,NA,TRBV10-3,NA,CAISESTEQPQHF
TRBJ1-5,NA,TRBV18,NA,CASSPRGGRGNQPQHF
TRBJ2-7,NA,TRBV11-2,TRBD1,CASSTPTGGDEQYF
TRBJ2-7,NA,TRBV6-1,NA,CASSETSSEQYF
TRBJ2-7,NA,TRBV6-5,NA,CASSYGQAGIYEQYF
TRBJ1-2,NA,TRBV7-9,NA,CASRASANYGYTF
TRBJ1-1,NA,TRBV7-9,NA,CASSYGSWSEAFF
TRBJ1-5,NA,TRBV27,NA,CASSWQRGQPQHF
TRBJ1-2,few,TRBV7-9,NA,CASSSYARDWGYTF
TRBJ1-2,NA,TRBV30,NA,CAWHRQEGGYTF
TRBJ2-1,NA,TRBV7-2,TRBD2,CASSLASGYNEQFF
TRBJ1-2,NA,TRBV10-3,NA,CAISETMTVNMGLNGYTF
TRBJ1-5,NA,TRBV10-3,TRBD1,CAGKGGGGNQPQHF
TRBJ2-5,NA,TRBV27,NA,CASSLSGVVATQYF
TRBJ1-4,once,TRBV27,NA,CASSLSSGTGNEKLFF
TRBJ2-1,NA,TRBV7-6,NA,CASSFTQRGEQFF
TRBJ1-1,NA,TRBV27,TRBD1,CASNRGPNTEAFF
TRBJ1-2,NA,TRBV5-1,TRBD1,CASSLEGTGAVDGYTF
TRBJ2-1,NA,TRBV7-2,NA,CASSLGGHGEQFF
TRBJ2-3,NA,TRBV11-3,NA,CASSSHPSDTQYF
TRBJ1-2,few,TRBV28,TRBD1,CATTLWDRVDGYTF
TRBJ2-5,NA,TRBV6-5,NA,CASSSSGAQETQYF
TRBJ1-2,NA,TRBV13,NA,CASSRALRGDYGYTF
TRBJ1-4,NA,TRBV27,TRBD1,CTSSLYGTGLPRTTNEKLFF
TRBJ2-7,NA,TRBV15,NA,CATSRPPSTEQYF
TRBJ2-5,once,TRBV7-2,NA,CASSREIVETQYF
TRBJ2-7,NA,TRBV6-5,NA,CASSYAGNSYEQYF
TRBJ1-1,NA,TRBV5-4,NA,CASSPGSDTEAFF
TRBJ1-1,NA,TRBV29-1,NA,CSVPLGGAWTEAFF
TRBJ2-7,NA,TRBV4-2,NA,CASSQGVKGQAATMQYF
TRBJ2-7,NA,TRBV18,NA,CASSPSGRSYEQYF
TRBJ1-3,NA,TRBV5-1,NA,CASRMGTNSGNTIYF
TRBJ1-1,NA,TRBV18,TRBD1,CASSPSQGAHVEAFF
TRBJ1-1,NA,TRBV19,TRBD1,CASSTTYSQGRAYTEAFF